The clone carrying this T cell receptor beta chain was found many times. The sample originates from a study of shared clonotypes between healthy human individuals. Germline V gene lookup returns CDR1 MDHEN and CDR2 SYDVKM. The ends lost 2 bases at V and 6 bases at J; junction bases unmatched: 4. The CDR3 covers 15 residues. This table comes from immunoSEQ multiplex PCR, and its TCRdb copy is limited to in-frame clones, with some not included. The sample yields about 490,000 clones, about 79% seen once. Sequencing input: PBMCs. The J gene is TRBJ2-7, the V gene TRBV28; 13 nucleotides match TRBD2. This receptor was obtained from a middle-aged woman in good health. Some clones in this sample may be carry-over from other donors' samples. In DNA form, the CDR3 reads TGTGCCAGCAGTTTAACTAGCGGGAGGGCCGGCGAGCAGTACTTC. Translating gives CASSLTSGRAGEQYF.